Shown below are 16 T cell receptor beta chains from a single sample sequenced in a study of T cells expressing NK-cell markers. Using the 5' RACE reads, TCRdb records one entry per CDR3 protein without DNA. Here the sample table reports roughly 300,000 distinct CDR3 sequences. The sequenced sample consisted of blood T cells: a sorted CD56 or NKG2C T cell subset, CD4+ or CD8+ T cells, or bulk PBMC T cells (not recorded which). The receptor source for this set is a woman aged 18 to 75 in good health.

The genes are TRBV7-2 and TRBJ1-1; TCRdb's D call of TRBD1 is untestable without DNA. The CDR3 totals 14 residues. In germline, CDR1 is SGHTA, CDR2 FQGNSA. The CDR3 spells CASSFQGEYTEAFF. Combining the CDR3 with reference TRBV7-2 and TRBJ1-1 gives the whole variable domain GAGVSQSPSNKVTEKGKDVELRCDPISGHTALYWYRQSLGQGLEFLIYFQGNSAPDKSGLPSDRFSAERTGGSVSTLTIQRTQQEDSAVYLCASSFQGEYTEAFFGQGTRLTVV.

V usage is TRBV5-1 and J usage is TRBJ1-3; there is no DNA to check the TCRdb D call of TRBD1. CDR1 and CDR2 from the germline V gene are SGHRS and YFSETQ. This CDR3 comprises 16 residues. The CDR3 reads CASSLGDVPSGNTIYF. Looking up the rest from reference TRBV5-1 and TRBJ1-3 gives the full variable domain: KAGVTQTPRYLIKTRGQQVTLSCSPISGHRSVSWYQQTPGQGLQFLFEYFSETQRNKGNFPGRFSGRQFSNSRSEMNVSTLELGDSALYLCASSLGDVPSGNTIYFGEGSWLTVV.

The chain uses TRBV20-1 and TRBJ1-4; the D call of TRBD1 rests on TCRdb alone, since no DNA is present to check it. The CDR3 is 14 residues long. Germline V gene data show CDR1 as DFQATT and CDR2 as SNEGSKA (reference sequence). The CDR3: CSAGEVRGAEKLFF.

This chain connects TRBV6-1 to TRBJ1-1; the TCRdb call, TRBD1, lacks DNA for checking. CDR1 and CDR2 (germline): MNHNS, SASEGT. This CDR3 region has 16 residues. The CDR3 is CASSGGSGQVDTEAFF.

The chain employs TRBV14 and TRBJ1-6; TCRdb's D call, TRBD1, is unchecked because there is no DNA. This CDR3 has 15 amino acids. Germline CDR1 and CDR2: SGHDN and FVKESK. The CDR3 is CASSQGSGGRLPLHF.

The V call is TRBV20-1, the J call TRBJ2-7; TCRdb's assignment of TRBD2 cannot be checked, as there is no DNA. Germline values: CDR1 DFQATT, CDR2 SNEGSKA (reference sequence). This CDR3 is 11 amino acids long. CDR3 amino acids: CGGVWGYEQYF.

The chain uses TRBV10-2 and TRBJ2-5; TCRdb reports TRBD2, a call that lacks DNA to check it against. Germline CDR1 reads WSHSY; CDR2 reads SAAADI. CDR3 length: 14 residues. The CDR3 protein is CASRVGLAAETQYF.

V usage is TRBV29-1 and J usage is TRBJ2-7. Per the germline V gene, CDR1 is SQVTM and CDR2 is ANQGSEA. CDR3 length: 13 amino acids. The CDR3 sequence is CSVAGQGPYEQYF.

This chain uses TRBV29-1 with TRBJ2-1; the D call from TCRdb, TRBD1, cannot be confirmed without DNA. The CDR3 spans 12 residues. The germline gives CDR1 SQVTM, CDR2 ANQGSEA. Here the CDR3 reads CSSQGGANEQFF.

V and J are TRBV5-6 and TRBJ2-7; the D call from TCRdb, TRBD2, cannot be confirmed without DNA. The CDR3 consists of 15 residues. Germline-derived CDR1 and CDR2 are SGHDT and YYEEEE. CDR3 amino acids: CASSYRRTLPWEQYF.

The V gene is TRBV29-1, the J gene TRBJ2-7; the D call from TCRdb, TRBD1, cannot be confirmed without DNA. Per germline, CDR1 SQVTM and CDR2 ANQGSEA. CDR3 length: 13 residues. The CDR3 is CSVKGAPLSEQYF.

The rearrangement uses TRBV3-1 and TRBJ1-2; TCRdb gives TRBD1 as the D gene, but with no DNA this cannot be confirmed. Looked up from germline, CDR1 is LGHDT and CDR2 is YNNKEL (reference sequence). The CDR3 extends over 13 amino acids. The CDR3 loop reads CASSQGGQGDYTF.

The chain has TRBV6-1 and TRBJ2-7. The CDR3 length is 13 residues. CDR1 is MNHNS, CDR2 SASEGT, per germline. Here the CDR3 reads CASRRGRAYEQYF.

J is TRBJ1-3 and V is TRBV12-3 or TRBV12-4. CDR3 length: 14 residues. CDR3 loop: CASSSQSSGNTIYF.

This chain joins TRBV4-3 and TRBJ2-4; the TRBD1 assignment by TCRdb is unverifiable without DNA. Germline CDR1 reads LGHNA; CDR2 reads YSLEER. The CDR3 is made up of 17 amino acids. The CDR3 sequence: CASSQLTGTGGEDIQYF.

V usage is TRBV20-1 and J usage is TRBJ2-7; TCRdb's assignment of TRBD2 cannot be checked, as there is no DNA. The CDR3 contains 13 residues. Germline V lookup: CDR1 DFQATT, CDR2 SNEGSKA (reference sequence). The CDR3: CSAGTSGMYEQYF.